The 25 T cell receptor beta chains reported below all come from one sample, sequenced in a study of T cells after yellow fever vaccination. MiXCR, run by TCRdb on the 5' RACE reads, gives a single entry per CDR3 protein. This sample has roughly 330,000 distinct CDR3 sequences, with 6.8% found just once. The sample in question was PBMCs, obtained about 41 days after the first yellow fever vaccination. The origin of the receptors is a young man who received the YFV17D yellow fever vaccine.

The rearrangement uses TRBV12-3 or TRBV12-4 and TRBJ1-1, with D tentatively TRBD1 (5 bases). Trimming shortened V by 3 bases and J by 4 bases, and 9 bases separated the two germline ends. The CDR3 sequence is 13 residues long. The CDR3 DNA is TGTGCCAGCAGTTTTGGGGCAGCCACTGAAGCTTTCTTT. Its translation: CASSFGAATEAFF.

In its sample, this clonotype was seen many times. J is TRBJ1-4 and V is TRBV12-3 or TRBV12-4; D remains unclear. Trimming stripped 2 bases from V and 5 bases from J, with 6 bases between. This CDR3 has 13 residues. The CDR3 spells CASSLLGNEKLFF. CDR3 nucleotides: TGTGCCAGCAGTTTATTAGGGAATGAAAAACTGTTTTTT.

This sequence joins TRBV28 and TRBJ2-6; D remains unclear. This CDR3 spans 14 amino acids. Trimming took 8 bases from V and 0 from J, leaving 8 bases between them. Per germline, CDR1 MDHEN and CDR2 SYDVKM. The CDR3 DNA sequence: TGTGCCAGCCTTACGGGCTCTGGGGCCAACGTCCTGACTTTC. Residues: CASLTGSGANVLTF.

The sample holds many counts of this clonotype. The J gene is TRBJ2-2, the V gene TRBV11-3, with no clear D. V lost 2 bases, J lost 1 base, and 2 bases lay in between. This CDR3 has 13 amino acids. From germline, CDR1 is SGHNT and CDR2 YENEEA. In nucleotides, the CDR3 is TGTGCCAGCAGCTTACGGAACACCGGGGAGCTGTTTTTT. The encoded protein is CASSLRNTGELFF.

This clonotype has ten or more counts. The chain uses TRBV29-1 and TRBJ2-3, with TRBD2 matching over 7 bases. Trimming took 3 bases from V and 6 from J; bases not matched to a gene: 9. Germline CDR1 reads SQVTM; CDR2 reads ANQGSEA. The CDR3 runs 14 residues. CDR3 nucleotide sequence: TGCAGCGTTGATATCGGGGGGTTAACGGATACGCAGTATTTT. Its protein product is CSVDIGGLTDTQYF.

This clonotype was recorded many times. The gene calls are TRBV5-6 and TRBJ2-3; TRBD2 agrees at 10 bases. Trimming removed 5 bases from V and 5 bases from J; junction bases left unmatched: 11. This CDR3 is built from 16 residues. Germline V gene sequence: CDR1 SGHDT, CDR2 YYEEEE. Written as DNA, the CDR3 is TGTGCCAGCAGAGCGCAGGCTAGCGGGGGTATAGATACGCAGTATTTT. It encodes CASRAQASGGIDTQYF.

This clonotype has more than one count but fewer than ten. V usage is TRBV7-9 and J usage is TRBJ1-1; tentatively, D is TRBD1 (5 bases). CDR3 length equals 17 residues. CDR1 and CDR2 (germline): SEHNR, FQNEAQ (reference sequence). V was cut by 2 bases and J by 2 bases, with 18 bases left in between. The CDR3 here is CASSLPGGGQGNTEAFF. The CDR3 coding sequence is TGTGCCAGCAGCTTACCGGGGGGAGGCCAGGGTAACACTGAAGCTTTCTTT.

This clonotype was detected ten times or more. J is TRBJ1-5 and V is TRBV12-3 or TRBV12-4; 10 positions agree with TRBD1. Trimming removed 6 bases from V and 7 bases from J; junction bases left unmatched: 6. This CDR3 has 14 amino acids. The CDR3 sequence is CASSLTGGGQPQHF. DNA for the CDR3: TGTGCCAGCAGCCTGACAGGGGGCGGCCAGCCCCAGCATTTT.

This clonotype has more than one count but fewer than ten. The chain has TRBV12-3 or TRBV12-4 and TRBJ2-3; D is uncertain. V was trimmed by 5 bases and J by 2 bases, leaving 11 bases between them. CDR3 length: 14 residues. The CDR3 sequence: CASSPRTNTDTQYF. The CDR3 DNA reads TGTGCCAGCAGTCCGCGGACCAACACAGATACGCAGTATTTT.

The chain uses TRBV25-1 and TRBJ1-2; D possibly corresponds to TRBD1 (6 bases). The germline gives CDR1 MGHDK, CDR2 SYGVNS. The ends were cut back, 10 bases at V and 7 bases at J, with 16 bases in the middle. The CDR3 is 12 amino acids. The CDR3 DNA follows: TGTGCCATCCCTTCAGGGGTCGGTGGCTACACCTTC. Translating it yields CAIPSGVGGYTF.

The chain carries TRBV29-1 and TRBJ2-1; 10 bases line up with TRBD1. J lost 4 bases, V lost 5 bases, and 2 bases had no gene match. The CDR3 length is 13 residues. Germline V gene lookup returns CDR1 SQVTM and CDR2 ANQGSEA. This CDR3 reads CSVRDRGYNEQFF. Here the CDR3 DNA reads TGCAGCGTTCGGGACAGGGGATACAATGAGCAGTTCTTC.

In its sample, this clonotype was seen a few times. The J gene is TRBJ1-1, the V gene TRBV6-1, with TRBD1 matching 11 bases. CDR3 length equals 14 residues. Germline V lookup: CDR1 MNHNS, CDR2 SASEGT. After removal of 6 bases from V and 5 bases from J, the junction contained 5 bases not matched to a gene. CDR3 DNA sequence: TGTGCCAGCAGGGGACAGGGGGGGGGTACTGAAGCTTTCTTT. Residues: CASRGQGGGTEAFF.

As regards this clonotype: This may come from a read error, since a much larger clone is one base off. This chain links TRBV20-1 with TRBJ2-7, with unresolved D. Germline CDR1 and CDR2: DFQATT and SNEGSKA (reference sequence). The V gene lost 1 base and the J gene lost 6 bases, with 16 bases spanning the gap. The CDR3 is 14 residues long. CDR3 protein: CSARGGAGCTEQYF. The CDR3 bases are TGCAGTGCTAGAGGAGGCGCAGGTTGCACCGAGCAGTACTTC.

This clonotype came up many times. The J gene is TRBJ2-7, the V gene TRBV5-1; perhaps TRBD1 as D (6 bases). CDR3 length equals 12 residues. V gave up 0 bases and J gave up 9 bases, with 10 bases separating them. CDR1 is SGHRS, CDR2 YFSETQ, per germline. The CDR3 here is CASSLDLGGQYF. CDR3 nucleotides: TGCGCCAGCAGCTTGGATCTAGGGGGGCAGTACTTC.

This clonotype showed up many times. The chain joins TRBV12-3 or TRBV12-4 to TRBJ2-3; tentatively, D is TRBD2 (5 bases). The CDR3 totals 16 residues. V lost 5 bases and J 4 bases, leaving 19 bases between the germline ends. This CDR3 is CASSPFLGARADTQYF. The CDR3 DNA is TGTGCCAGCAGTCCTTTTTTGGGAGCAAGGGCAGATACGCAGTATTTT.

The CDR3 DNA sequence: TGCGCCAGCAGCCAAGAGGGACACCACACAGATACGCAGTATTTT. Amino acid sequence: CASSQEGHHTDTQYF. V usage is TRBV4-1 and J usage is TRBJ2-3; the D gene is possibly TRBD1 (6 bases). This CDR3 is built from 15 residues. The V end was cut by 0 bases, the J end by 2 bases, with 9 bases between. Germline V gene lookup returns CDR1 MGHRA and CDR2 YSYEKL.

There are many counts of this clonotype. The V gene is TRBV7-2, the J gene TRBJ1-5, with TRBD1 matching over 8 bases. Germline-derived CDR1 and CDR2 are SGHTA and FQGNSA. J lost 5 bases, V lost 3 bases, and 0 bases had no gene match. The CDR3 consists of 13 residues. CDR3 sequence: CASSLTGDQPQHF. The DNA of the CDR3 is TGTGCCAGCAGCTTGACAGGGGATCAGCCCCAGCATTTT.

This chain uses TRBV12-3 or TRBV12-4 with TRBJ1-6, with unresolved D. The CDR3 totals 13 residues. Trimming took 5 bases from V and 9 from J, leaving 11 bases between them. The CDR3: CASSASPFSPLHF. The CDR3 bases are TGTGCCAGCAGTGCCTCCCCCTTTTCACCCCTCCACTTT.

This clonotype was counted only a few times. This chain connects TRBV28 to TRBJ2-2; 15 positions agree with TRBD2. CDR3 length: 18 amino acids. CDR1 and CDR2 from the germline V gene are MDHEN and SYDVKM. Trimming at V came to 5 bases and at J to 4 bases, leaving 8 bases not matched to a gene. Here the CDR3 DNA reads TGTGCCAGCAGTCCCTGGACTAGCGGGGGGGTCGGCACCGGGGAGCTGTTTTTT. It yields the protein CASSPWTSGGVGTGELFF.

The V gene is TRBV9, the J gene TRBJ2-7, with TRBD1 matching 7 bases. CDR3 size: 13 residues. Germline V gives CDR1 SGDLS, CDR2 YYNGEE. With 3 bases clipped from V and 7 bases from J, the junction kept 7 bases outside the gene matches. CDR3 bases: TGTGCCAGCAGCGGGGACAGCCTTGCGGAGCAGTACTTC. Its translation: CASSGDSLAEQYF.

This clonotype came up a few times. CDR3 loop: CASNRQPDSYNEQFF. The CDR3 coding sequence is TGTGCCAGCAACCGACAGCCAGACTCCTACAATGAGCAGTTCTTC. The V gene is TRBV13, the J gene TRBJ2-1; D perhaps matches TRBD1 (5 bases). The V end lost 7 bases, the J end lost 0 bases, and 13 bases lay between the germline ends. CDR1 is PRHDT and CDR2 is FYEKMQ in the germline V gene (reference sequence). The CDR3 has 15 residues.

The sample holds a few counts of this clonotype. The V call is TRBV6-1, the J call TRBJ2-2; possible D gene TRBD2, 6 bases. Looked up from germline, CDR1 is MNHNS and CDR2 is SASEGT. The CDR3 loop spans 15 amino acids. The ends were cut back, 6 bases at V and 7 bases at J, with 18 bases in the middle. CDR3 bases: TGTGCCAGCAGCCTACCTCGGGACTCGGGCGGGGAGCTGTTTTTT. Translated, it gives CASSLPRDSGGELFF.

This clonotype was seen a handful of times. An end of the junction differs from the germline gene, which may be a read error. The chain couples TRBV12-3 or TRBV12-4 to TRBJ2-4; 9 positions match TRBD1. This CDR3 has 18 residues. The CDR3 here is CACSFRDRVRLAKNIQYF. In DNA, the CDR3 is TGTGCCTGCAGTTTTAGGGACAGGGTGAGACTAGCCAAAAACATTCAGTACTTC.

This clonotype was seen a handful of times. The genes are TRBV20-1 and TRBJ1-1; possible D gene TRBD1, 6 bases. The CDR3 is 18 amino acids. Per the germline V gene, CDR1 is DFQATT and CDR2 is SNEGSKA (reference sequence). V was cut by 0 bases and J by 1 base, with 21 bases left in between. CDR3 sequence (DNA): TGCAGTGCTAGAGATCGTTGGAGGGGGGCCAGAGGGAACACTGAAGCTTTCTTT. Protein product: CSARDRWRGARGNTEAFF.

This clonotype was counted a few times. The chain links TRBV6-5 to TRBJ2-2; 7 nucleotides line up with TRBD2. Trimming cost V 2 bases and J 7 bases; bases outside gene matches: 4. Germline lookup yields CDR1 MNHEY and CDR2 SVGAGI. The CDR3 runs to 14 residues. CDR3 in DNA: TGTGCCAGCAGTTACGGGAGGGAGGACGGGGAGCTGTTTTTT. This codes for CASSYGREDGELFF.